This T cell receptor beta chain comes out of a study of post-analysis software for immune sequencing data. Across the study: Progressive-relapsing, secondary progressive and relapsing-remitting multiple sclerosis were among the disease courses included. Study conclusions and caveats: Controls showed lower frequencies than patients for roughly five TRBV segments, and TRBV5-6, TRBV5-1 and TRBV20-1 were among these.

In germline, CDR1 is KGHSH, CDR2 LQKENI. The CDR3 is made up of 14 amino acids. V lost 6 bases, J lost 6 bases, and 8 bases stayed unmatched. On this clonotype: No antigen is known for it.

Unique molecular identifiers were carried by the TCR beta cDNA libraries. There were roughly 1 to 11 million T cells, and approximately 500,000 cDNA molecules came from them. From the PCR reads, TCRdb called clonotypes with MiXCR, one entry per CDR3 protein. Here the sample spans hundreds of thousands of distinct CDR3 sequences, 55% to 70% being singletons. This receptor was identified in a girl aged 2 to 10 with multiple sclerosis. The sequenced sample was blood. The V and J genes are TRBV18 and TRBJ2-1; 7 bases agree with TRBD1. The CDR3 sequence: CASSPNTGANEQFF. In nucleotides, the CDR3 is TGTGCCAGCTCTCCGAATACAGGGGCCAATGAGCAGTTCTTC.